These 21 T cell receptor beta chains originate from one sample sequenced in a study of blood T cell repertoires in COVID-19. The data were produced by immunoSEQ multiplex PCR, yet TCRdb's version contains in-frame clones alone and is incomplete. The sample comprises under 140,000 clones, approximately 67% of which are singletons, and 6% to 8.5% rests with the top ten. The sample was peripheral blood. The source is a woman aged 55-70 years with acute or convalescent COVID-19.

This clone showed up just a few times. DNA of the CDR3: TGTGCCATCACCGAGGTCGGGGGGGCGAGCTCCTACGAGCAGTACTTC. It yields the protein CAITEVGGASSYEQYF. The chain is built from TRBV10-3 and TRBJ2-7, with TRBD2 matching over 8 bases. This CDR3 has 16 residues. In germline, CDR1 is ENHRY, CDR2 SYGVKD. Unmatched junction bases numbered 11, after V lost 7 bases and J lost 0 bases.

V usage is TRBV4-1 and J usage is TRBJ2-5, with 8 bases that match TRBD1. Germline CDR1 MGHRA, CDR2 YSYEKL. CDR3 length: 14 residues. V was clipped by 0 bases and J by 6 bases; unmatched bases: 3. CDR3 DNA: TGCGCCAGCAGCCAAGAGCCAGGGGGCAAGACCCAGTACTTC. This gives the protein CASSQEPGGKTQYF.

This chain links TRBV6-2 or TRBV6-3 with TRBJ2-6; maybe TRBD1 (6 bases). The CDR3 loop spans 16 amino acids. Looked up from germline, CDR1 is MNHEY and CDR2 is SVGEGT. The ends were cut back, 6 bases at V and 0 bases at J, with 12 bases in the middle. CDR3: CASSRDRISGANVLTF. For the CDR3, the DNA is TGTGCCAGCAGCCGTGACAGGATCTCTGGGGCCAACGTCCTGACTTTC.

The CDR3 here is CASSHPRDRGNTQYF. For the CDR3, the DNA is TGTGCCAGCAGCCATCCCCGGGACAGGGGTAATACGCAGTATTTT. The chain has TRBV7-3 and TRBJ2-3; 10 nucleotides match TRBD1. This CDR3 has 15 residues. V shed 5 bases, J shed 7 bases, and the junction held 9 bases outside the gene matches. Per germline, CDR1 SGHTA and CDR2 FQGTGA.

The V call is TRBV30, the J call TRBJ1-6; 10 bases agree with TRBD1. The V gene's germline CDR1 is GTSNPN and CDR2 SVGIG (reference sequence). The J segment lost 9 bases and the V segment lost 2 bases, leaving 10 bases of the junction unmatched. There are 16 residues in the CDR3. CDR3 in amino acids: CAWSPMTGGEGSPLHF. CDR3 nucleotides: TGTGCCTGGAGTCCTATGACAGGGGGCGAAGGTTCACCCCTCCACTTT.

This chain uses TRBV6-5 with TRBJ1-1, with D uncertain. Germline CDR1 and CDR2: MNHEY and SVGAGI. V lost 7 bases to trimming and J lost 1 base, with 10 bases between them. This CDR3 is built from 13 residues. The CDR3: CASKRAGNTEAFF. CDR3 sequence (DNA): TGTGCCAGCAAGAGGGCAGGGAACACTGAAGCTTTCTTT.

This CDR3 is CASSTRLLAGGTSSYNEQFF. The CDR3 DNA reads as TGTGCCAGTAGTACCCGATTACTAGCGGGGGGGACCAGCTCCTACAATGAGCAGTTCTTC. The chain combines TRBV19 with TRBJ2-1; 13 nucleotides match TRBD2. V trimming: 4 bases; J trimming: 0 bases; junction bases outside the gene matches: 12. This CDR3 region has 20 residues. CDR1 and CDR2 (germline): LNHDA, SQIVND (reference sequence).

The V and J genes are TRBV6-5 and TRBJ2-3; 8 bases align to TRBD1. Germline CDR1 reads MNHEY; CDR2 reads SVGAGI. J was trimmed by 1 base and V by 7 bases; bases with no gene match: 4. The CDR3 spans 14 residues. This CDR3 is CASTGGWGTDTQYF. In nucleotides, the CDR3 is TGTGCCAGCACAGGGGGCTGGGGCACAGATACGCAGTATTTT.

This rearrangement joins TRBV4-2 to TRBJ2-7; 10 bases are shared with TRBD2. V lost 3 bases to trimming and J lost 0 bases; unmatched junction nucleotides: 8. CDR3 length: 17 residues. CDR1 is LGHNA and CDR2 is YNFKEQ in the germline V gene. This CDR3 reads CASSHSSGGRSSYEQYF. The CDR3 DNA reads TGTGCCAGCAGCCACTCTAGCGGGGGCCGCAGCTCCTACGAGCAGTACTTC.

V is TRBV30 and J is TRBJ2-2; D uncertain. The CDR3 is 11 residues long. Germline V gene lookup returns CDR1 GTSNPN and CDR2 SVGIG (reference sequence). V dropped 6 bases and J dropped 1 base, with 3 bases sitting between them. CDR3 sequence (DNA): TGTGCCTGCAGGAACACCGGGGAGCTGTTTTTT. Translating gives CACRNTGELFF.

The rearrangement joins TRBV18 to TRBJ2-2; 11 positions agree with TRBD1. This CDR3 is built from 16 residues. Trimming at V came to 7 bases and at J to 5 bases, leaving 9 bases not matched to a gene. CDR1 and CDR2 from the germline V gene are KGHSH and LQKENI. The DNA of the CDR3 is TGTGCCAGCTTCGGACAGGGGGCTACTAAAACCGGGGAGCTGTTTTTT. It codes for CASFGQGATKTGELFF. The whole variable domain, remainder taken from reference TRBV18 and TRBJ2-2, is NAGVMQNPRHLVRRRGQEARLRCSPMKGHSHVYWYRQLPEEGLKFMVYLQKENIIDESGMPKERFSAEFPKEGPSILRIQQVVRGDSAAYFCASFGQGATKTGELFFGEGSRLTVL.

This chain uses TRBV28 with TRBJ2-5; 13 bases align to TRBD2. V was clipped by 4 bases and J by 1 base; unmatched bases: 3. Per the germline V gene, CDR1 is MDHEN and CDR2 is SYDVKM. This CDR3 spans 16 amino acids. CDR3 in amino acids: CASSSTSGGSQETQYF. Here the CDR3 DNA reads TGTGCCAGCAGTTCGACTAGCGGGGGGTCCCAAGAGACCCAGTACTTC.

The V call is TRBV30, the J call TRBJ1-2; tentatively, D is TRBD1 (5 bases). Trimming took off 5 bases at V and 9 bases at J, with 13 bases between the two ends. Germline V CDR1 and CDR2: GTSNPN, SVGIG (reference sequence). This CDR3 comprises 11 residues. The CDR3, as DNA: TGTGCCTGGGGGGACTGGAACCGCTACACCTTC. Translating it yields CAWGDWNRYTF.

V usage is TRBV11-3 and J usage is TRBJ2-3; 8 bases line up with TRBD2. The junction had 6 bases not matched to a gene; V was cut back by 3 bases and J by 1 base. Germline-derived CDR1 and CDR2 are SGHNT and YENEEA. The CDR3 has 16 amino acids. DNA of the CDR3: TGTGCCAGCAGCTTGAGTCCGGGGGGGGGCACAGATACGCAGTATTTT. It is translated as CASSLSPGGGTDTQYF.

J is TRBJ1-2 and V is TRBV6-2 or TRBV6-3, with unresolved D. This CDR3 is 13 amino acids long. V was clipped by 6 bases and J by 5 bases, with 13 bases between them. Germline lookup yields CDR1 MNHEY and CDR2 SVGEGT. The chain's CDR3 is CASSPSGMYGYTF. The CDR3 DNA follows: TGTGCCAGCAGCCCTTCAGGAATGTATGGCTACACCTTC.

This clone has just a few counts. The chain couples TRBV6-5 to TRBJ1-2; D possibly corresponds to TRBD1 (5 bases). The CDR3 sequence is 12 residues long. V lost 2 bases, J lost 5 bases, and 6 bases lay in between. CDR1 and CDR2 (germline): MNHEY, SVGAGI. DNA of the CDR3: TGTGCCAGCAGTTACGACAGATATGGCTACACCTTC. This codes for CASSYDRYGYTF.

The table lists this clone with a count of one. The chain carries TRBV14 and TRBJ2-5; D is undetermined. The germline CDR1 and CDR2 sequences are SGHDN and FVKESK. The length of the CDR3 is 15 residues. V lost 5 bases and J 2 bases, leaving 15 bases between the germline ends. The CDR3 DNA reads as TGTGCCAGCAGCACCCTAGGAGTCGGGCAAGAGACCCAGTACTTC. This gives the protein CASSTLGVGQETQYF.

The V gene is TRBV5-6, the J gene TRBJ2-7; 7 nucleotides agree with TRBD1. Looked up from germline, CDR1 is SGHDT and CDR2 is YYEEEE. V shed 1 base and J 0 bases; nucleotides not matched to a gene: 7. The CDR3 covers 16 residues. The CDR3 coding sequence is TGTGCCAGCAGCTTGCTACCCACAGGGGTCTCCTACGAGCAGTACTTC. Amino acid sequence: CASSLLPTGVSYEQYF.

The chain couples TRBV2 to TRBJ1-2; D remains unclear. This CDR3 comprises 15 residues. CDR1 is SNHLY, CDR2 FYNNEI, per germline. Between the trimmed V and J ends, which lost 1 base and 8 bases, there was a span of 17 bases. In nucleotides, the CDR3 is TGTGCCAGCAGTGAAGAAGGACGGACGGGAAGGGGCTACACCTTC. Translated: CASSEEGRTGRGYTF.

The J gene is TRBJ1-5, the V gene TRBV28; D gene uncertain. This CDR3 comprises 15 residues. The germline V and J ends were trimmed by 3 bases and 5 bases, with 14 bases remaining between them. Germline CDR1 and CDR2: MDHEN and SYDVKM. The CDR3 nucleotides are TGTGCCAGCAGTTTTCCCGGGCGGGTAGATCAGCCCCAGCATTTT. Amino acid sequence: CASSFPGRVDQPQHF.

This rearrangement joins TRBV19 to TRBJ1-2; 10 nucleotides agree with TRBD1. Germline lookup yields CDR1 LNHDA and CDR2 SQIVND (reference sequence). The CDR3 length is 14 residues. The trim removed 6 bases at V and 2 bases at J, leaving 3 bases unmatched. The CDR3 region is CASRPGQGNYGYTF. CDR3 bases: TGTGCCAGTAGACCGGGACAGGGGAACTATGGCTACACCTTC.